Here is one TCR beta chain with its context. What it binds is not known. The method was immunoSEQ multiplex PCR; TCRdb's version includes in-frame clones alone and lacks a portion of them. The table has around 45,000 clones, approximately 78% seen once. The sample is drawn from a study of PD-1 blockade in classical Hodgkin lymphoma. Broader study findings: No one has yet defined what causes the repertoire differences, which may be disease activity or prior therapy. Newly diagnosed patients had baseline TCR diversity that was reportedly lower than that of healthy donors. CD4+ TCR diversity, unlike CD8+, climbed significantly by C4D1.

V was cut by 7 bases and J by 6 bases, with 13 bases left in between. CDR3 size: 13 residues. The germline CDR1 and CDR2 sequences are SGHTA and FQGNSA. Time point here: cycle 4 day 1 (C4D1), after six to seven weeks of nivolumab. Brentuximab vedotin exposure varied among the patients, all of whom had relapsed after autologous stem cell transplantation. The sequence came from a human donor with classical Hodgkin lymphoma. The rearrangement links TRBV7-2 to TRBJ2-1; D is perhaps TRBD1 or TRBD2 (5 bases each). This sample comprised peripheral blood mononuclear cells (PBMCs), obtained before the fourth cycle of nivolumab. DNA for the CDR3: TGTGCCAGCAACCATGTGGGGGTCAATGAGCAGTTCTTC. Its protein is CASNHVGVNEQFF.